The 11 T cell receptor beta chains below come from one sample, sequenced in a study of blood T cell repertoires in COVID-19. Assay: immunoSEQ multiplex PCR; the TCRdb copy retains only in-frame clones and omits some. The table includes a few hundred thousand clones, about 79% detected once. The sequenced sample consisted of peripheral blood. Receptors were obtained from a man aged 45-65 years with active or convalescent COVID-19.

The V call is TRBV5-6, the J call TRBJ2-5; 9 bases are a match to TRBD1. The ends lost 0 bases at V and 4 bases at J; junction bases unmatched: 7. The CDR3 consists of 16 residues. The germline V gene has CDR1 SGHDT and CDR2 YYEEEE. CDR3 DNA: TGTGCCAGCAGCTTGGGGGACAGGGTGGATCGAGAGACCCAGTACTTC. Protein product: CASSLGDRVDRETQYF.

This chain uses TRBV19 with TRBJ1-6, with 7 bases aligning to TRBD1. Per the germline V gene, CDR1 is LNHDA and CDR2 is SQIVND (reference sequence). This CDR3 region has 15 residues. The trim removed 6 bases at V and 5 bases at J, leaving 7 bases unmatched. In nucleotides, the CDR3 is TGTGCCAGTAGCACAGGGGTCTGGGATAATTCACCCCTCCACTTT. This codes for CASSTGVWDNSPLHF.

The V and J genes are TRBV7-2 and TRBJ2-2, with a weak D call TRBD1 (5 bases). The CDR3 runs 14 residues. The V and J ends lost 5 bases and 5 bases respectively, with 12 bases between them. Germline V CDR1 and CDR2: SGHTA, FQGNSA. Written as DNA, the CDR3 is TGTGCCAGCAGCCAGACAGTGACTACCGGGGAGCTGTTTTTT. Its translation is CASSQTVTTGELFF.

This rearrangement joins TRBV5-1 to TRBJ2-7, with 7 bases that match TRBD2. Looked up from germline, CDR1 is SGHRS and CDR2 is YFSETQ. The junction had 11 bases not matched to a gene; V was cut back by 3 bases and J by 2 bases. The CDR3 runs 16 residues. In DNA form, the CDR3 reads TGCGCCAGCAGCTCCCACCGGGGAGGGGACCCCTACGAGCAGTACTTC. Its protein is CASSSHRGGDPYEQYF.

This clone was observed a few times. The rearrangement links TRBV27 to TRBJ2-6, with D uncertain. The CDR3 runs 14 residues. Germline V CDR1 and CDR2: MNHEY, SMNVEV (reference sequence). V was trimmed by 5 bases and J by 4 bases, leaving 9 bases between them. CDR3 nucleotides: TGTGCCAGCAGTCCTGCGGCGGGGGCCAACGTCCTGACTTTC. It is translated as CASSPAAGANVLTF.

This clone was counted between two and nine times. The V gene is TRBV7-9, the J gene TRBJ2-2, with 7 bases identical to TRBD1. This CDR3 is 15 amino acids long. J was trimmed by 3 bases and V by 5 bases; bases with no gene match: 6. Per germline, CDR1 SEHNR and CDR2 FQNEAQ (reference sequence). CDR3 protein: CASSPTGSHTGELFF. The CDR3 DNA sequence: TGTGCCAGCAGCCCGACAGGGTCCCACACCGGGGAGCTGTTTTTT. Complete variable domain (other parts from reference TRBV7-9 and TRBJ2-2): DTGVSQNPRHKITKRGQNVTFRCDPISEHNRLYWYRQTLGQGPEFLTYFQNEAQLEKSRLLSDRFSAERPKGSFSTLEIQRTEQGDSAMYLCASSPTGSHTGELFFGEGSRLTVL.

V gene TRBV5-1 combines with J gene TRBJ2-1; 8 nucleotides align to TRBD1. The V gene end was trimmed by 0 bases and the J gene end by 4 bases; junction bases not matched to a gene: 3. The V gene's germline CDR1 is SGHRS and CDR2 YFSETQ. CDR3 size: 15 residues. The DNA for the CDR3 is TGCGCCAGCAGCTTGGCCGGGACAGGTTACAATGAGCAGTTCTTC. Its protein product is CASSLAGTGYNEQFF.

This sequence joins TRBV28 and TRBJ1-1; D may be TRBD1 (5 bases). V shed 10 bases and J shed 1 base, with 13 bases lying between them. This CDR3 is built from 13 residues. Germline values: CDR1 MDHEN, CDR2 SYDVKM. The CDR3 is CATKITGNTEAFF. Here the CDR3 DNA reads TGTGCCACCAAGATCACAGGGAACACTGAAGCTTTCTTT.

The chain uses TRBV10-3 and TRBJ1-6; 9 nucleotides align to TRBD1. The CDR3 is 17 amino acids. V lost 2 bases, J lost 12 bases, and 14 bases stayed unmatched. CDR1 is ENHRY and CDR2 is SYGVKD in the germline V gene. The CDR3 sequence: CAISELGPRTGEKPLHF. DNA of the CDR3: TGTGCCATCAGTGAGCTCGGTCCACGGACAGGGGAAAAACCCCTCCACTTT.

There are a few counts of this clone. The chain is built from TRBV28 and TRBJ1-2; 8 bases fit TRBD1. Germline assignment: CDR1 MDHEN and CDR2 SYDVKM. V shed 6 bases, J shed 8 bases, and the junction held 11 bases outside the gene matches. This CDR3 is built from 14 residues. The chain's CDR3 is CASRSGGVLNGYTF. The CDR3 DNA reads TGTGCCAGCAGGTCAGGGGGCGTACTGAACGGCTACACCTTC.

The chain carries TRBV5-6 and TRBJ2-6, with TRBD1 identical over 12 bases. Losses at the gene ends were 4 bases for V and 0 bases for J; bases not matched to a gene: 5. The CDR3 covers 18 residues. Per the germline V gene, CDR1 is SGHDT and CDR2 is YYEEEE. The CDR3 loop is CASSGPGQGASGANVLTF. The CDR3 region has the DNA TGTGCCAGCAGCGGGCCGGGACAGGGGGCCTCTGGGGCCAACGTCCTGACTTTC.